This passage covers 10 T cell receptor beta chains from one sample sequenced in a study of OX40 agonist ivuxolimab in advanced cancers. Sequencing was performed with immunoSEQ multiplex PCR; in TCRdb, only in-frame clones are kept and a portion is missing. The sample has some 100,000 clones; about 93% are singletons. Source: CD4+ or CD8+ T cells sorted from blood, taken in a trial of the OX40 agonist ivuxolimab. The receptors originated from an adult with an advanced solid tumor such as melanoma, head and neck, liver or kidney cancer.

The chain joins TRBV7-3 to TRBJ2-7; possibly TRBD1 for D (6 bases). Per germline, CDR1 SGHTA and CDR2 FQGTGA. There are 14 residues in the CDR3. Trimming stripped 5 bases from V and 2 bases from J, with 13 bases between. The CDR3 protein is CASSPTGSPYEQYF. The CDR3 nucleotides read TGTGCCAGCAGCCCGACAGGTTCTCCCTACGAGCAGTACTTC.

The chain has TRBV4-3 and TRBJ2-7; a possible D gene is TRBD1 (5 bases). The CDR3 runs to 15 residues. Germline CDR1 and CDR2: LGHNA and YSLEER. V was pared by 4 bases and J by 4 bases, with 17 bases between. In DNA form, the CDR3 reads TGCGCCAGCAGCCCTCAGGGTCTCGGCACTTACGAGCAGTACTTC. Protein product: CASSPQGLGTYEQYF.

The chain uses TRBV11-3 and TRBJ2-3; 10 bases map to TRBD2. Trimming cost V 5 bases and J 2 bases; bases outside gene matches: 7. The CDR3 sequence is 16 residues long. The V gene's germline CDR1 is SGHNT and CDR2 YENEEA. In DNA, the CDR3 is TGTGCCAGCAGCATCCGGACTAGCGGCAACACAGATACGCAGTATTTT. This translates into CASSIRTSGNTDTQYF.

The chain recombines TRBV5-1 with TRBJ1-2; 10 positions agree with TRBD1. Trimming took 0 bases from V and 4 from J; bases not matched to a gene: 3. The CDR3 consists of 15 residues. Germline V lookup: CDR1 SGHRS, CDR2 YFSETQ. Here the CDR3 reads CASSLAGTGVYGYTF. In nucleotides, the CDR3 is TGCGCCAGCAGCTTGGCCGGGACAGGGGTCTATGGCTACACCTTC.

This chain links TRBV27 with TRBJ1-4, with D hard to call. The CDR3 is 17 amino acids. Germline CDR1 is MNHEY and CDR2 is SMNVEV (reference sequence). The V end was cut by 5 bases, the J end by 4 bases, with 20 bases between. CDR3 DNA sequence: TGTGCCAGCAGTGACACCCGGACCGTAACCCTTAATGAAAAACTGTTTTTT. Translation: CASSDTRTVTLNEKLFF.

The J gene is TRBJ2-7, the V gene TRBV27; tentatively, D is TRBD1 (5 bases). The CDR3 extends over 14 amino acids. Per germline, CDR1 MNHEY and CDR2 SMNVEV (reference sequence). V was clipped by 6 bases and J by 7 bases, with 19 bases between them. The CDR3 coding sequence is TGTGCCAGCAGAAGCGCCCAGGGCGCCGGGGAGCAGTACTTC. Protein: CASRSAQGAGEQYF.

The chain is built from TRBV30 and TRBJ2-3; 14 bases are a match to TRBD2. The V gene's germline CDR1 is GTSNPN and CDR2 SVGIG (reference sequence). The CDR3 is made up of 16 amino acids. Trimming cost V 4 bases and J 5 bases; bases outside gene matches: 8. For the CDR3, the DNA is TGTGCCTGGACACCGGGACTAGCGGGAGTGATAGATACGCAGTATTTT. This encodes CAWTPGLAGVIDTQYF.

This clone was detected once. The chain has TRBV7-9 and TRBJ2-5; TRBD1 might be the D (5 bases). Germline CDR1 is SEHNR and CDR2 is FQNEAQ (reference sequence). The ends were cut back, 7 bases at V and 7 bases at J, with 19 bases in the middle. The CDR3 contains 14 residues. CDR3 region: CASTLSTGRGTQYF. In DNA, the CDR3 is TGTGCCAGCACCCTATCGACGGGTAGGGGGACCCAGTACTTC.

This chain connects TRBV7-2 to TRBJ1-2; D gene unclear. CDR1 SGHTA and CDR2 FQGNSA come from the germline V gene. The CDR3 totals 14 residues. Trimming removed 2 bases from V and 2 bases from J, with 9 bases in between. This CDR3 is CASSLPTQNYGYTF. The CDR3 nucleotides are TGTGCCAGCAGCTTACCCACACAAAACTATGGCTACACCTTC.

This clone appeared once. This CDR3 is CASSETANTEAFF. As DNA, the CDR3 is TGTGCCAGCAGCGAGACAGCGAACACTGAAGCTTTCTTT. This chain connects TRBV6-1 to TRBJ1-1; tentatively, D is TRBD1 (5 bases). This CDR3 has 13 amino acids. Germline lookup yields CDR1 MNHNS and CDR2 SASEGT. The V and J ends lost 6 bases and 1 base respectively, with 9 bases between them.